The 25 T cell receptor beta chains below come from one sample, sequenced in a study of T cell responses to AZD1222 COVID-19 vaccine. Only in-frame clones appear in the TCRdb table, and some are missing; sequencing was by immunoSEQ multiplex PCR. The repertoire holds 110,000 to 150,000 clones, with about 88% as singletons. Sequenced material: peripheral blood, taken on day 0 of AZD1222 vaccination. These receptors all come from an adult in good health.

Written as DNA, the CDR3 is TGTGCCAGCAGGTCACCGGGGGGGAATGAAAAACTGTTTTTT. It encodes CASRSPGGNEKLFF. The chain joins TRBV5-8 to TRBJ1-4, with D possibly matching TRBD1 (5 bases). V shed 5 bases and J shed 5 bases, with 13 bases lying between them. The CDR3 is 14 amino acids. Germline V CDR1 and CDR2: SGHTS, YDEGEE.

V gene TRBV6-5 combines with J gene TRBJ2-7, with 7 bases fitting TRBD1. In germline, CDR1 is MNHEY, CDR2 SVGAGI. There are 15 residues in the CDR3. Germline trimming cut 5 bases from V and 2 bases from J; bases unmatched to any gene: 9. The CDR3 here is CASSNTGTAPYEQYF. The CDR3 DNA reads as TGTGCCAGCAGTAATACCGGGACAGCACCCTACGAGCAGTACTTC.

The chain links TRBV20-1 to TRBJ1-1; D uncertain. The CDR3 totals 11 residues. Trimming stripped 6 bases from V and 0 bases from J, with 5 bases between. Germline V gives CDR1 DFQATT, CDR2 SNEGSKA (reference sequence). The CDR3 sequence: CSALMNTEAFF. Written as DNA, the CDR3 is TGCAGTGCCCTTATGAACACTGAAGCTTTCTTT.

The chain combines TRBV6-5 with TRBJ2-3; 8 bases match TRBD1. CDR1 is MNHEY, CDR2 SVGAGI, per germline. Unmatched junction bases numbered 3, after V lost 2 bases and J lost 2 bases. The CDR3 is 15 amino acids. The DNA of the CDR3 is TGTGCCAGCAGTTACCGGGACAGGCACACAGATACGCAGTATTTT. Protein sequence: CASSYRDRHTDTQYF.

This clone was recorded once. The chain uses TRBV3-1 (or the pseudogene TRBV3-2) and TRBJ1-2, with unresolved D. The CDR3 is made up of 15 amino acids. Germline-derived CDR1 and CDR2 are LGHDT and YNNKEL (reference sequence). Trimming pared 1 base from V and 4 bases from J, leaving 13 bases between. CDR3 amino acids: CASSQVGRAIYGYTF. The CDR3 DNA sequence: TGTGCCAGCAGCCAAGTCGGCAGAGCGATCTATGGCTACACCTTC.

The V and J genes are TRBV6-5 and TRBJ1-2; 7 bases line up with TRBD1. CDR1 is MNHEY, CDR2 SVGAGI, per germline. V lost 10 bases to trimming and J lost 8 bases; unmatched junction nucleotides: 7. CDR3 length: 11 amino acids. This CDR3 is CATSTGRGYTF. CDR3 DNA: TGTGCCACTTCGACAGGGCGAGGCTACACCTTC.

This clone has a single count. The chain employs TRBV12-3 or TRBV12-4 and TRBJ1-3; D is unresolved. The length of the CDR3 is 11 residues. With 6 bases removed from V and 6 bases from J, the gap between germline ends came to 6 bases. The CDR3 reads CASSPVNTIYF. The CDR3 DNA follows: TGTGCCAGCAGCCCTGTAAACACCATATATTTT.

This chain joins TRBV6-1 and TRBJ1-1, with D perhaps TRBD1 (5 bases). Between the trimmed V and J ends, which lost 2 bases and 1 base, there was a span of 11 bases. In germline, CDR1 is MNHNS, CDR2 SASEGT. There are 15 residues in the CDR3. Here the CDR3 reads CASSERTRANTEAFF. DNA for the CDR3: TGTGCCAGCAGTGAAAGGACCAGGGCGAACACTGAAGCTTTCTTT.

The CDR3: CASTPVGRGSSPLHF. The CDR3 nucleotides read TGTGCCAGCACCCCCGTCGGCCGGGGCAGTTCACCCCTCCACTTT. The V call is TRBV7-8, the J call TRBJ1-6; tentatively, D is TRBD1 (5 bases). Germline lookup yields CDR1 SGHVS and CDR2 FQNEAQ. This CDR3 spans 15 amino acids. Trimming cost V 7 bases and J 9 bases, with 19 bases left between them.

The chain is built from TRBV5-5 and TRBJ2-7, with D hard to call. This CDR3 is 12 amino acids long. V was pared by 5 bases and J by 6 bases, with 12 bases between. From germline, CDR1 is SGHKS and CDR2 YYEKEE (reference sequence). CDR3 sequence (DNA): TGTGCCAGCAGTCGTCCGGGCCTCGAGCAGTACTTC. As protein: CASSRPGLEQYF. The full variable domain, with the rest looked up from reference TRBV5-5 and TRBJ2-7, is DAGVTQSPTHLIKTRGQQVTLRCSPISGHKSVSWYQQVLGQGPQFIFQYYEKEERGRGNFPDRFSARQFPNYSSELNVNALLLGDSALYLCASSRPGLEQYFGPGTRLTVT.

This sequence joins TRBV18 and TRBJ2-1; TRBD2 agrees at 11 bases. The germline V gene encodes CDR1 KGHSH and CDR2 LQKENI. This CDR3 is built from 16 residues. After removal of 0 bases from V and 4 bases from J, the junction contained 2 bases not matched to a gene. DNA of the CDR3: TGTGCCAGCTCACCACCCGGGACTAGCGGTTACAATGAGCAGTTCTTC. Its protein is CASSPPGTSGYNEQFF.

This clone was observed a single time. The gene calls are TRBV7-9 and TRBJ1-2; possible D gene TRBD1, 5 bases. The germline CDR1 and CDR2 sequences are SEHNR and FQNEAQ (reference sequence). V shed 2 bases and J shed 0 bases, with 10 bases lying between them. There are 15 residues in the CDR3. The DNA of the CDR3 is TGTGCCAGCAGCTTAAGTCAGGGAGCTAACTATGGCTACACCTTC. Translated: CASSLSQGANYGYTF.

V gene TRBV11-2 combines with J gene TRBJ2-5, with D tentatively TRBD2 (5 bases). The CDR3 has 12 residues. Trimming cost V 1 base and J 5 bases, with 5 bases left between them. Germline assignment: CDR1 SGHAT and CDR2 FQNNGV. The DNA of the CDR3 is TGTGCCAGCAGCTTAGGGGAGGAGACCCAGTACTTC. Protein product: CASSLGEETQYF.

The CDR3 loop is CASSFALGQGYYGYTF. The CDR3 nucleotides read TGTGCCAGCAGTTTTGCCTTGGGACAGGGCTACTATGGCTACACCTTC. The chain employs TRBV28 and TRBJ1-2; 9 nucleotides line up with TRBD1. The V and J ends lost 3 bases and 3 bases, in that order; junction bases with no gene match: 8. Germline CDR1 reads MDHEN; CDR2 reads SYDVKM. The length of the CDR3 is 16 residues.

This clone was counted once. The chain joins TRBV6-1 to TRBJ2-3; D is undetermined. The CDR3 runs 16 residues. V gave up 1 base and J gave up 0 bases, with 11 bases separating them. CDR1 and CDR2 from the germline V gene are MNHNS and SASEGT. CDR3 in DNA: TGTGCCAGCAGTGAAGTGGGGTTCGCGAGCACAGATACGCAGTATTTT. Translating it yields CASSEVGFASTDTQYF.

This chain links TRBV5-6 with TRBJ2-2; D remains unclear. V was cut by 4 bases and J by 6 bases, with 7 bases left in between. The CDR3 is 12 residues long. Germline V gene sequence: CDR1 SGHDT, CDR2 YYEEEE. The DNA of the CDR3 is TGTGCCAGCAGCACCCTGCCCGGGGAGCTGTTTTTT. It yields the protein CASSTLPGELFF. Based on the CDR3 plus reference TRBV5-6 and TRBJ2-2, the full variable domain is DAGVTQSPTHLIKTRGQQVTLRCSPKSGHDTVSWYQQALGQGPQFIFQYYEEEERQRGNFPDRFSGHQFPNYSSELNVNALLLGDSALYLCASSTLPGELFFGEGSRLTVL.

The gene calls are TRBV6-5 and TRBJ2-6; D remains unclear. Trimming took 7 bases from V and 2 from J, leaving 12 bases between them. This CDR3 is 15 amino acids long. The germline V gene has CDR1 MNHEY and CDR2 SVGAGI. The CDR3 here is CASKDVGPGANVLTF. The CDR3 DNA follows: TGTGCCAGCAAAGATGTAGGGCCTGGGGCCAACGTCCTGACTTTC.

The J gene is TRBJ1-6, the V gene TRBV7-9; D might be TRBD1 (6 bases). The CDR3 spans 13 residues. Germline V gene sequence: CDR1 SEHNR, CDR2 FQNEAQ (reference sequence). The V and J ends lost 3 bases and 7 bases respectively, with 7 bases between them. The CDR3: CASSFDRNSPLHF. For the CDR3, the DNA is TGTGCCAGCAGCTTCGACAGGAATTCACCCCTCCACTTT. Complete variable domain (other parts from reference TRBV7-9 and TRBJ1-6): DTGVSQNPRHKITKRGQNVTFRCDPISEHNRLYWYRQTLGQGPEFLTYFQNEAQLEKSRLLSDRFSAERPKGSFSTLEIQRTEQGDSAMYLCASSFDRNSPLHFGNGTRLTVT.

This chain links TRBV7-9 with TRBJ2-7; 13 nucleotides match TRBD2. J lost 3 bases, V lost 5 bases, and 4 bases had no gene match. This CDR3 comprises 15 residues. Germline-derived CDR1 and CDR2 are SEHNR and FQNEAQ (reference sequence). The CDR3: CASSLGTSGDYEQYF. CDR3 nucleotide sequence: TGTGCCAGCAGCCTCGGGACTAGCGGGGACTACGAGCAGTACTTC.

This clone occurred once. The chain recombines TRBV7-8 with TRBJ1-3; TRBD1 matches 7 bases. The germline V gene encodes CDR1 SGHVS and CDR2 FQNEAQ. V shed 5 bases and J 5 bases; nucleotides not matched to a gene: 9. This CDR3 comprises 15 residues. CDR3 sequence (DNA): TGTGCCAGCAGCCTGTGGACAGGCCGGAGAAACACCATATATTTT. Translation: CASSLWTGRRNTIYF.

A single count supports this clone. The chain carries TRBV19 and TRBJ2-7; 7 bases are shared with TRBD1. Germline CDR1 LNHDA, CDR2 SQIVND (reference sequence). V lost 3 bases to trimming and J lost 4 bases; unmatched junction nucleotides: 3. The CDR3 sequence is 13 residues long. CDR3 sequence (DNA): TGTGCCAGTAGTATGAGGGGGCCGTACGAGCAGTACTTC. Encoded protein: CASSMRGPYEQYF.

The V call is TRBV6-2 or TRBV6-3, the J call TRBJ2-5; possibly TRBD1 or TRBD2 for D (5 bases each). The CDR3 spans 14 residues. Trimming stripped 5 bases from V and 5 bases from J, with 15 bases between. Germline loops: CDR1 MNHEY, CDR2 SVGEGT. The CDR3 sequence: CASSEGTQTETQYF. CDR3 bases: TGTGCCAGCAGTGAGGGGACGCAAACGGAGACCCAGTACTTC.

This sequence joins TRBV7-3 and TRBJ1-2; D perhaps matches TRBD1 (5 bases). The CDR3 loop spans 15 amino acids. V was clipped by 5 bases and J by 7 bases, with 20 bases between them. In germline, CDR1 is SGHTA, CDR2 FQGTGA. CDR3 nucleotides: TGTGCCAGCAGCGTAGACGCCCGGGACCGATCTGGCTACACCTTC. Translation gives CASSVDARDRSGYTF. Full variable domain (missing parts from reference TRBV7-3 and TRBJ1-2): GAGVSQTPSNKVTEKGKYVELRCDPISGHTALYWYRQSLGQGPEFLIYFQGTGAADDSGLPNDRFFAVRPEGSVSTLKIQRTERGDSAVYLCASSVDARDRSGYTFGSGTRLTVV.

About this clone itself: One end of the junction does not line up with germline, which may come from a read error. DNA for the CDR3: TGTGCTAGCAGCTCTGGACAGGGGCGTGCAACTAATGAAAAACTGTTTTTT. This gives the protein CASSSGQGRATNEKLFF. The chain has TRBV7-7 and TRBJ1-4; 9 bases are shared with TRBD1. Germline CDR1 is SSHAT and CDR2 is FNYEAQ (reference sequence). The CDR3 is made up of 17 amino acids.

The CDR3 reads CASSLSLGTVNTEAFF. In DNA form, the CDR3 reads TGTGCCAGCAGCTTGAGTCTTGGCACCGTGAACACTGAAGCTTTCTTT. J is TRBJ1-1 and V is TRBV5-4, with D unresolved. The CDR3 loop spans 16 amino acids. Germline CDR1 is SGHNT and CDR2 is YYREEE (reference sequence). V was clipped by 1 base and J by 0 bases, with 13 bases between them. The full variable domain, completed using reference TRBV5-4 and TRBJ1-1, is ETGVTQSPTHLIKTRGQQVTLRCSSQSGHNTVSWYQQALGQGPQFIFQYYREEENGRGNFPPRFSGLQFPNYSSELNVNALELDDSALYLCASSLSLGTVNTEAFFGQGTRLTVV.